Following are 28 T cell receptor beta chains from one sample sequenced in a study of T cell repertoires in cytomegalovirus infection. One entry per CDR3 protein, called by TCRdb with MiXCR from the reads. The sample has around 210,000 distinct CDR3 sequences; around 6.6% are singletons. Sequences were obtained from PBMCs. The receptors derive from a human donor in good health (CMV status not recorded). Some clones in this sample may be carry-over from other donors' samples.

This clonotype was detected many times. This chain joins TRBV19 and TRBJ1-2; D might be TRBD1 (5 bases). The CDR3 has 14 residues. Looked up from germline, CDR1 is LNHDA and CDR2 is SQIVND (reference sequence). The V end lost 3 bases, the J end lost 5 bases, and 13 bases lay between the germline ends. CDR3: CASSIREQFYGYTF. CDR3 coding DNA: TGTGCCAGTAGTATCAGGGAACAGTTTTATGGCTACACCTTC. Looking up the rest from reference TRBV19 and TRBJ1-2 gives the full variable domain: DGGITQSPKYLFRKEGQNVTLSCEQNLNHDAMYWYRQDPGQGLRLIYYSQIVNDFQKGDIAEGYSVSREKKESFPLTVTSAQKNPTAFYLCASSIREQFYGYTFGSGTRLTVV.

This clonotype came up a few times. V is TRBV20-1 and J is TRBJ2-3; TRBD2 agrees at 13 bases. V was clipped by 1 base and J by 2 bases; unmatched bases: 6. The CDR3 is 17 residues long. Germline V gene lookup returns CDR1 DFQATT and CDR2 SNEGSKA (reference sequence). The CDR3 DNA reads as TGCAGTGCTAGAGCGACTAGCGGGGGGATCCACACAGATACGCAGTATTTT. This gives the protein CSARATSGGIHTDTQYF.

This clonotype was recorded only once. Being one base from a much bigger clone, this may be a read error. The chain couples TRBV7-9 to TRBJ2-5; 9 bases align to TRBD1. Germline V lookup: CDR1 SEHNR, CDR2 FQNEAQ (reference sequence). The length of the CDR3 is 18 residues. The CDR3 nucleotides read TGTGCCAGCAGGAAGACAGGGGGGCCCTCAGGGGGTCAAGCGACCCGGTACTTC. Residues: CASRKTGGPSGGQATRYF.

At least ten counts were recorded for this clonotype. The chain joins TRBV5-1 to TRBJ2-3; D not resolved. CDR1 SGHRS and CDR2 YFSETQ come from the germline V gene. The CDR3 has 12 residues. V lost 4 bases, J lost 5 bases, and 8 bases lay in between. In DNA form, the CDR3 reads TGCGCCAGCAGCCCGGACGGAGATACGCAGTATTTT. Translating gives CASSPDGDTQYF.

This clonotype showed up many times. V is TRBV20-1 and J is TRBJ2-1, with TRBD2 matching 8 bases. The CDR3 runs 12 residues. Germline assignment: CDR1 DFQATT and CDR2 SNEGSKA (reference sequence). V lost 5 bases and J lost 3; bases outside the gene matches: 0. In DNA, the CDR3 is TGCAGTGCTCGGGGGGGCTACAATGAGCAGTTCTTC. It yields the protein CSARGGYNEQFF.

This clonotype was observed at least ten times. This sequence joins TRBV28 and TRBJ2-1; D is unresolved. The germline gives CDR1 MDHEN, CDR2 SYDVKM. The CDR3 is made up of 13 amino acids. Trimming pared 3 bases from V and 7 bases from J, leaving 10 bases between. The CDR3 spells CASSFQYKNEQFF. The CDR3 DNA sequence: TGTGCCAGCAGTTTTCAGTACAAAAATGAGCAGTTCTTC.

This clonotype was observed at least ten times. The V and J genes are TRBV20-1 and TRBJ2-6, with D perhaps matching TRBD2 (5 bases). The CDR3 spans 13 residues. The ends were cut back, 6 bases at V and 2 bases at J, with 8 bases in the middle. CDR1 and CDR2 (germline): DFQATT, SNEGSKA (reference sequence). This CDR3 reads CSARGPGANVLTF. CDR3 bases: TGCAGTGCACGGGGTCCTGGGGCCAACGTCCTGACTTTC.

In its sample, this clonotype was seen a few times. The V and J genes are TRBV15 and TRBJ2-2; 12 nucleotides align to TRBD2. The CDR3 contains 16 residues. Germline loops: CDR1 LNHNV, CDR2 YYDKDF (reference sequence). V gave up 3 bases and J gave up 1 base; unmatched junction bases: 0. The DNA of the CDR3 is TGTGCCACCAGCAGGACTAGCGGGGGGAACACCGGGGAGCTGTTTTTT. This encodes CATSRTSGGNTGELFF.

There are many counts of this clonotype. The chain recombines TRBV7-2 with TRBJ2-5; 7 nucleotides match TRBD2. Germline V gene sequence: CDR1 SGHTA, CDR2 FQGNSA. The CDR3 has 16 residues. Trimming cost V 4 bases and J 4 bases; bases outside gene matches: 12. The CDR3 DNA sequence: TGTGCCAGCAGCTCCCCGCGGGGGTCGGTAGGAGAGACCCAGTACTTC. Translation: CASSSPRGSVGETQYF.

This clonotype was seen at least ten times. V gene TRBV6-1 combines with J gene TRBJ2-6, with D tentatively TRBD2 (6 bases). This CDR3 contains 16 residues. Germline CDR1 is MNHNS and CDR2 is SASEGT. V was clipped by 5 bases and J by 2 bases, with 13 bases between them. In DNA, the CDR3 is TGTGCCAGCAGTTCTTCCGCGGGGCCTGGGGCCAACGTCCTGACTTTC. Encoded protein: CASSSSAGPGANVLTF.

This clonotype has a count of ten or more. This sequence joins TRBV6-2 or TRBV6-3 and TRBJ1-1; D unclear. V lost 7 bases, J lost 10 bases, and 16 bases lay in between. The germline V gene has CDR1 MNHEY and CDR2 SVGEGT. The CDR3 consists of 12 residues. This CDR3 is CASTSFPAGAFF. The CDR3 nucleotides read TGTGCCAGCACGAGTTTCCCGGCTGGAGCTTTCTTT.

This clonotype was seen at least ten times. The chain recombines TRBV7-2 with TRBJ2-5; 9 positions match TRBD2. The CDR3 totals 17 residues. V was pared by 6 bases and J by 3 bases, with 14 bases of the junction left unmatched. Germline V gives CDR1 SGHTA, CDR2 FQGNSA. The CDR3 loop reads CASRQKDGGGAEETQYF. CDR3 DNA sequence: TGTGCCAGCAGACAAAAAGACGGCGGGGGGGCCGAAGAGACCCAGTACTTC.

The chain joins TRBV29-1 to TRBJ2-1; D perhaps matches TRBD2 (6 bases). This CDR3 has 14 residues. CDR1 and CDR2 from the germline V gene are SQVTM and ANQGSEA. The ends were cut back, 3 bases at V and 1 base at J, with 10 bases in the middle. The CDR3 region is CSVDRDSSYNEQFF. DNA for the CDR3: TGCAGCGTTGATCGGGACTCTTCCTACAATGAGCAGTTCTTC.

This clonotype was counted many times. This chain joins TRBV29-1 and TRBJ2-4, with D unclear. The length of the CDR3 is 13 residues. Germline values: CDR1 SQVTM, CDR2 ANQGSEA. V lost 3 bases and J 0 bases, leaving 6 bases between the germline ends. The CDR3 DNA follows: TGCAGCGTTGAGTACCTAGCCAAAAACATTCAGTACTTC. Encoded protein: CSVEYLAKNIQYF.

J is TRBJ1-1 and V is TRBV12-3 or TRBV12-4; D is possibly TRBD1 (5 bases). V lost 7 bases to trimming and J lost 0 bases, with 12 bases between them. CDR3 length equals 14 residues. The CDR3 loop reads CASTIRVMNTEAFF. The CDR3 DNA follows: TGTGCCAGCACCATCAGGGTTATGAACACTGAAGCTTTCTTT.

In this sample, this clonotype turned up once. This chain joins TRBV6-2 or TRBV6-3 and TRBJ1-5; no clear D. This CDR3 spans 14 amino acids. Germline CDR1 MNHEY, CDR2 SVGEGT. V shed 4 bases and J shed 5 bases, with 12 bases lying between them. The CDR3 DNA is TGTGCCAGCAGTTCCGTCTTATTTCATCAGCCCCAGCATTTT. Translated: CASSSVLFHQPQHF.

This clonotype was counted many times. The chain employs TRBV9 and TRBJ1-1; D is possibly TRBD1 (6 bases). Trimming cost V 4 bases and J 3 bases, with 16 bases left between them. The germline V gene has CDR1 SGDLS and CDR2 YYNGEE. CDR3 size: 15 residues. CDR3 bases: TGTGCCAGCAGCTCCAAGGGACAACCCTACACTGAAGCTTTCTTT. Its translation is CASSSKGQPYTEAFF.

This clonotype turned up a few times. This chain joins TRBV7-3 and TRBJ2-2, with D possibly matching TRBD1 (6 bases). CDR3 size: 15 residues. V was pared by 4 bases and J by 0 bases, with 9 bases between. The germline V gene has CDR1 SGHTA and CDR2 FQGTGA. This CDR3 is CASSSGQANTGELFF. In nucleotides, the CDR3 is TGTGCCAGCAGCTCGGGACAAGCGAACACCGGGGAGCTGTTTTTT.

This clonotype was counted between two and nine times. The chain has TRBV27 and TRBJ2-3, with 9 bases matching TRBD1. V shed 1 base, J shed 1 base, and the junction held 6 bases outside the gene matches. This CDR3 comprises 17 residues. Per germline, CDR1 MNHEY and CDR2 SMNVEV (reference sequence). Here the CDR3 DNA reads TGTGCCAGCAGTTTATGGGGGACAGGGCTGCGCACAGATACGCAGTATTTT. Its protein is CASSLWGTGLRTDTQYF.

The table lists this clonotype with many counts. The CDR3 region is CASGFDLGQGARGYTF. The DNA for the CDR3 is TGTGCTAGTGGTTTCGACTTAGGACAGGGGGCCCGTGGCTACACCTTC. This chain links TRBV12-5 with TRBJ1-2; 11 bases are a match to TRBD1. CDR1 is LGHNT and CDR2 is FRNRAP in the germline V gene. V was pared by 3 bases and J by 7 bases, with 10 bases of the junction left unmatched. The CDR3 is 16 amino acids.

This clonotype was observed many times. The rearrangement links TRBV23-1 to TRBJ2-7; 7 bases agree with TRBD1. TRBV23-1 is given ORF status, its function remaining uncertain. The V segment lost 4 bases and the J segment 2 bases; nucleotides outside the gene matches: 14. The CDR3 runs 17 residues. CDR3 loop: CASSPPCDRAETYEQYF. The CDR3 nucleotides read TGCGCCAGCAGTCCCCCCTGCGACAGGGCGGAAACCTACGAGCAGTACTTC.

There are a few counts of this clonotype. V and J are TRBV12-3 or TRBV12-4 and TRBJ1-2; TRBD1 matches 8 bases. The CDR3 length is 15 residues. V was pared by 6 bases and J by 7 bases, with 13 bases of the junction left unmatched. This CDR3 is CASRPPGQVAVGYTF. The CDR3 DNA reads TGTGCCAGCAGACCCCCGGGACAGGTGGCTGTTGGCTACACCTTC.

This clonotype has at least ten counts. CDR3 region: CASRWEGKETQYF. In DNA, the CDR3 is TGTGCCAGCAGGTGGGAGGGGAAAGAGACCCAGTACTTC. The rearrangement joins TRBV28 to TRBJ2-5; TRBD2 aligns across 7 bases. V was pared by 6 bases and J by 3 bases, with 4 bases of the junction left unmatched. This CDR3 is built from 13 residues. Germline assignment: CDR1 MDHEN and CDR2 SYDVKM.

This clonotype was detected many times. The CDR3 loop is CASYLSLGNTEAFF. CDR3 sequence (DNA): TGTGCCAGCTACCTCAGTTTGGGGAACACTGAAGCTTTCTTT. The chain is built from TRBV5-8 and TRBJ1-1; D gene ambiguous. Germline V lookup: CDR1 SGHTS, CDR2 YDEGEE. This CDR3 comprises 14 residues. With 7 bases removed from V and 1 base from J, the gap between germline ends came to 14 bases.

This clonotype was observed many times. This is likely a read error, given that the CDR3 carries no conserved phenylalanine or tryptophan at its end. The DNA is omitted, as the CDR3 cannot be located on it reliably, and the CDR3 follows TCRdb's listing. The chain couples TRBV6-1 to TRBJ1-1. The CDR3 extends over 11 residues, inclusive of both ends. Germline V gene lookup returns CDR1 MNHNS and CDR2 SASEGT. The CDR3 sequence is CASSEAHGCIL.

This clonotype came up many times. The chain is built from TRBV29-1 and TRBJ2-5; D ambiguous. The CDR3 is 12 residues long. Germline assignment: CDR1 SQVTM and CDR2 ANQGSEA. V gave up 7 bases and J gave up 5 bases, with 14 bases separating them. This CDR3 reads CSAAAGAETQYF. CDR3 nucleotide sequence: TGCAGCGCAGCAGCAGGAGCGGAGACCCAGTACTTC.

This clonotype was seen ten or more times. In nucleotides, the CDR3 is TGTGCCAGCAGTTTAGAGGGTGTGGGCAATCAGCCCCAGCATTTT. Protein product: CASSLEGVGNQPQHF. The chain uses TRBV28 and TRBJ1-5; D unresolved. The CDR3 loop spans 15 amino acids. With 2 bases removed from V and 2 bases from J, the gap between germline ends came to 10 bases. Germline V gene data show CDR1 as MDHEN and CDR2 as SYDVKM.

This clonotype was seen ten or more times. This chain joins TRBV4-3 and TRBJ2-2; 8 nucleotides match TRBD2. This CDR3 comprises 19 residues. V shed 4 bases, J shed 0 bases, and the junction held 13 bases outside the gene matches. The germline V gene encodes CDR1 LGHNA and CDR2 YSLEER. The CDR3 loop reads CASSPWGAGDFSNTGELFF. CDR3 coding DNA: TGCGCCAGCAGCCCCTGGGGAGCGGGGGATTTCTCGAACACCGGGGAGCTGTTTTTT.